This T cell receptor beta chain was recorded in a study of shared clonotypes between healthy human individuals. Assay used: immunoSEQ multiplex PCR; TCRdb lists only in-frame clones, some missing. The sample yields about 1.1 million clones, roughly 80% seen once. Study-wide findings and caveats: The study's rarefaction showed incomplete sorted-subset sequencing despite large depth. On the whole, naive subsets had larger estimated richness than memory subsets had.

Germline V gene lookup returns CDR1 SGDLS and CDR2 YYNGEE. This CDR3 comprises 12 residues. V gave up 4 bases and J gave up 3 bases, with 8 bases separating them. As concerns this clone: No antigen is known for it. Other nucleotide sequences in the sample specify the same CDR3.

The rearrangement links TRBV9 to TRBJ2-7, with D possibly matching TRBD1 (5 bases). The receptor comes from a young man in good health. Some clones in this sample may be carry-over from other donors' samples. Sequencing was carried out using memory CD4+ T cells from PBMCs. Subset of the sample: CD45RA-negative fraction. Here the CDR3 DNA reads TGTGCCAGCAGCCCGGACAACTACGAGCAGTACTTC. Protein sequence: CASSPDNYEQYF.